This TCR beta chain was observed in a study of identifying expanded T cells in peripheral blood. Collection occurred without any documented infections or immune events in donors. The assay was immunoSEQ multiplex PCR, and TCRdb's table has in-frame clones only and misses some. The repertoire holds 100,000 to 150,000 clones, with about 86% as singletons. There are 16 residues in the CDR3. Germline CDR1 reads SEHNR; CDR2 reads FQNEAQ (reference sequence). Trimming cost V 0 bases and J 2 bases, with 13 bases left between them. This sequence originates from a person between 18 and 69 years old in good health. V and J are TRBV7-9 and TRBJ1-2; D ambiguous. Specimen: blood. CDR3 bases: TGTGCCAGCAGCTTAGCGGATAGACGGCCGAACTATGGCTACACCTTC. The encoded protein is CASSLADRRPNYGYTF.